The T cell receptor (beta chain) under discussion was sequenced for a study of monozygotic twins with inflammatory bowel disease. A total RNA quantity of approximately 3,600 ng went into each TCR library. UMIs with a 6-nucleotide sample barcode were added by template switching. TCRdb reprocessed the 5' RACE reads and reports one entry per CDR3 protein, with no DNA. The sample's table shows fewer than 550,000 distinct CDR3 sequences. In regard to this clonotype: Its target is not known.

CDR1 and CDR2 from the germline V gene are GTSNPN and SVGIG (reference sequence). This CDR3 has 13 amino acids. Study conclusions and caveats: The data offered no way to tell different T cell subtypes apart. For IBD patients, clonotypes shared with others were fewer than for healthy twins, especially with disease activity.

This chain uses TRBV30 with TRBJ1-1; lacking DNA, the TRBD1 call made by TCRdb goes unchecked. Material: blood. The TCR sequence derives from a human donor with ulcerative colitis or Crohn's disease, or a healthy co-twin of an affected twin (not recorded which). CDR3 amino acids: CAGRTGMNTEAFF.